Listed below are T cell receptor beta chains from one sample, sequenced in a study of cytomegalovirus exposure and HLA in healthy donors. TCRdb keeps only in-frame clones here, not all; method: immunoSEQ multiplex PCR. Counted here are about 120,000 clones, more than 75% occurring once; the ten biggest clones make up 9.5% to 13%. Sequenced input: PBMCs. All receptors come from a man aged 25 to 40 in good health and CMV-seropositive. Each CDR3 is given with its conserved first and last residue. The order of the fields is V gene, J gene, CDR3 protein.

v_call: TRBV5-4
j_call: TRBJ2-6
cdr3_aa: CASSLGLSSGANVLTF

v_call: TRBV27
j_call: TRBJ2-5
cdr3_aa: CASRGSGRGETQYF

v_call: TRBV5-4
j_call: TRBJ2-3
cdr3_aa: CASSLGWGGMGTDTQYF

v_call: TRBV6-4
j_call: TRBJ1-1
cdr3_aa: CASSETGGEGTEAFF

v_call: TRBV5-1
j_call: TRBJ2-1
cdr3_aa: CASSGLAGAGNEQFF

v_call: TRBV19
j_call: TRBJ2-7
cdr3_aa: CASSPSGQGRQYF

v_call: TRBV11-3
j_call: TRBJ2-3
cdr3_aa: CASSYAGSDTQYF

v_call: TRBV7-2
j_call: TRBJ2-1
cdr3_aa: CASSSDYREYNEQFF

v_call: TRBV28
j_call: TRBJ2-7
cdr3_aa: CASLGDAYEQYF

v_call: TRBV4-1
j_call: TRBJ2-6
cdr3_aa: CASSQALGQGARGANVLTF

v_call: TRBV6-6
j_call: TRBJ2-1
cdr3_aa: CASKGGPRGEQFF

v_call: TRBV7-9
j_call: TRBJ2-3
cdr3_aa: CASSLWAAFSTDTQYF

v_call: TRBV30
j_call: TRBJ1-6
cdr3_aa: CAWRQTGSSYNSPLHF

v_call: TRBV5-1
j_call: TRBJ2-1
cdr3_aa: CASSRDRGHEQFF

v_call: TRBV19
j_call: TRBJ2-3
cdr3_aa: CASSVQGIDTQYF

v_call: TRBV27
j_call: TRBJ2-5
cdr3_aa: CASSMTGGRETQYF

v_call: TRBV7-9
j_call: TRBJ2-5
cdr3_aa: CASSPAGETQYF

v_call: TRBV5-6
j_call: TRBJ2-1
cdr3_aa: CASSPETLREGHEQFF

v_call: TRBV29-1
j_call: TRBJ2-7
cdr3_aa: CSVSPQDSYEQYF

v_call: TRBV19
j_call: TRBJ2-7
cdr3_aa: CASSQGLAGLYEQYF

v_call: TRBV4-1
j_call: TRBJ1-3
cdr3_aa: CASSPEVGGVSGNTIYF

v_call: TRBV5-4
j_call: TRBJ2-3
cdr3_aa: CASSFPPGSTDTQYF

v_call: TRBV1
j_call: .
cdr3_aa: CTSSQATSGRARCKVYEQYF

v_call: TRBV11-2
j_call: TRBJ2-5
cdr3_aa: CASSLIPATGETQYF

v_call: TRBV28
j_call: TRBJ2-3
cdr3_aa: CASSLSSGRPDTQYF

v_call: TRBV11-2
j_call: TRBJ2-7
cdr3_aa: CASSLGTSGSKQYF

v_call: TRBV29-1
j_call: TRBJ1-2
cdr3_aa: CSALDSSNYGYTF

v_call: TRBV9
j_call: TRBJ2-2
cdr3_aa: CASSVAHGTSTGELFF

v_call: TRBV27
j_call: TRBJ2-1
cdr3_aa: CASGISGSYYNEQFF

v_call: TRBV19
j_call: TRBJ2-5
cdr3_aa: CASSPLVSGGETQYF

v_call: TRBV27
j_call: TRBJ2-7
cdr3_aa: CASSTRNSGGPYEQYF

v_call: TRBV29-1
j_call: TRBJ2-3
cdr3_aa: CSGGGLTTDTQYF

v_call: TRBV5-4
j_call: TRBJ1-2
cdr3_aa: CASSLGQITNYGYTF

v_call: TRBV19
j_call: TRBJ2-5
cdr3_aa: CASTPSGRVTETQYF

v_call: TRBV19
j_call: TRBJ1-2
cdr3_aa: CASSLGQGYGYTF

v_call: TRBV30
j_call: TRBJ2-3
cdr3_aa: CAWSVLGPGGTDTQYF

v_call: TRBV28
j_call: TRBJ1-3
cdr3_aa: CASSLEEAGMLGNTIYF

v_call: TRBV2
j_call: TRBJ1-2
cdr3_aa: CASSDQGRGRGGYTF

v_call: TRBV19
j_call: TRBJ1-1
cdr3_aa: CASSSLQGGHTEAFF

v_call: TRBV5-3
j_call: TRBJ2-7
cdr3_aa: CARSLVGLAASYEQYF

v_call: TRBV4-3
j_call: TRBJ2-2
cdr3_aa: CASSRGAGDRGELFF

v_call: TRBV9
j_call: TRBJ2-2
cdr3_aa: CASSPPSGRSVGELFF

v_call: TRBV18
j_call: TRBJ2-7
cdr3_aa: CASSPDRETDEQYF

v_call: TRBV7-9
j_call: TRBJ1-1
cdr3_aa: CASSRPKGRAEAFF

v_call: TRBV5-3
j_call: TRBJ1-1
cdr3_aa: CARILGQGNTEAFF

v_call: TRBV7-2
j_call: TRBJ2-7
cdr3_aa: CASTPAGGPSYEQYF

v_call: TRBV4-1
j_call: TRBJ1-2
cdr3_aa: CASSHAPNGEYGYTF

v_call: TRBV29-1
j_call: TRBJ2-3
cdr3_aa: CSAGAGETADTQYF

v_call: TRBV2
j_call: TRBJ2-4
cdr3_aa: CASSEYGLNIQYF

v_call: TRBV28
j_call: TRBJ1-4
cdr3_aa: CASSSNRGLNADEKLFF

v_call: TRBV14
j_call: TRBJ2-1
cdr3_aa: CASSHGVNNEQFF

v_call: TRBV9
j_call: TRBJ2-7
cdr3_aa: CASSVGGGTYEQYF

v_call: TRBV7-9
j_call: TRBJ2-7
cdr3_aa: CASSLSSGPTYEQYF

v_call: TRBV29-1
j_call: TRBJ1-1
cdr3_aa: CSVAQGASNTEAFF

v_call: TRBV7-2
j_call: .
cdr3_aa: CASSSYYEQYF

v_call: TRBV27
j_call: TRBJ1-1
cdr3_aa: CASSLSDWSTEAFF

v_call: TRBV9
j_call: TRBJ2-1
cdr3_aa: CASSVDGGSEANEQFF